The present T cell receptor beta chain was sequenced within a study of CD4 T cells in relation to SARS-CoV-2 and coronaviruses. General observations from the study: No crossreactivity against non-spike viral proteins was tested here. Memory recall responses, not primary responses primed in culture, are what the assay detects.

The germline V gene encodes CDR1 SGHTA and CDR2 FQGNSA. With 5 bases removed from V and 0 bases from J, the gap between germline ends came to 13 bases. This CDR3 has 15 amino acids. On this clone: Antigen: not known.

The unexposed donors gave CD4+ T cells in about 2010-2019, prior to COVID-19. Naive and memory CD4+ T cells were separated from cryopreserved PBMCs. Naive and memory CD4+ T cell DNA was deep-sequenced without culture. Here immunoSEQ multiplex PCR was the method, and the copy in TCRdb shows in-frame clones only, minus some. The sample comprises about 65,000 clones, more than 75% of which are singletons, and 1.6% rests with the top ten. This TCR was sampled from a human donor in good health. The sample taken for sequencing was memory CD4+ T cells from PBMCs. The chain carries TRBV7-2 and TRBJ1-2; D is possibly TRBD1 (5 bases). The CDR3 nucleotides are TGTGCCAGCAGCGGCCAGGGATTCGCTAACTATGGCTACACCTTC. It codes for CASSGQGFANYGYTF.